Listed below are T cell receptor beta chains from one sample, sequenced in a study of blood T cell repertoires in COVID-19. Data came from immunoSEQ multiplex PCR; TCRdb stores just in-frame clones and leaves some out. The sample consists of 230,000 or so clones, around 90% of them appearing once. Sequencing input: peripheral blood. All receptors come from a woman aged 60 to 75 with COVID-19, enrolled during active disease. CDR3s include the opening cysteine and the closing phenylalanine or tryptophan. D genes are given only for firm matches. Rows may omit the clone size; those that give it use once, few, many or a size class.

>TRBV6-1|.|TRBJ2-5|.
TGTGCCAGCAGTGAAGCGCACCGGACAGCCTCTCAAGAGACCCAGTACTTC
CASSEAHRTASQETQYF
>TRBV19|.|TRBJ2-7|few
TGTGCCAGTAGAGTGGGGGGTGACTCCTACGAGCAGTACTTC
CASRVGGDSYEQYF
>TRBV3-1/TRBV3-2|.|TRBJ2-7|.
TGTGCCAGCAGCCAAGATAGGAGTAAGCAGTACTTC
CASSQDRSKQYF
>TRBV13|.|TRBJ1-4|.
TGTGCCAGCACCCTAGGGGGAGTTAATGAAAAACTGTTTTTT
CASTLGGVNEKLFF
>TRBV11-3|.|TRBJ2-7|.
TGTGCCAGCAGCCAATCTTCGGGTTCCTACGAGCAGTACTTC
CASSQSSGSYEQYF
>TRBV5-6|.|TRBJ2-2|.
TGTGCCAGCATCGTATGGGGCAGGCCTCTTTCCACCGGGGAGCTGTTTTTT
CASIVWGRPLSTGELFF
>TRBV7-2|TRBD2|TRBJ2-2|.
TGTGCCAGCAGCTTAGGGGGACTAGCGCCCCGAACAGGGACCGGGGAGCTGTTTTTT
CASSLGGLAPRTGTGELFF
>TRBV10-3|TRBD2|TRBJ2-7|.
TGTGCCAGCAAAAGGGCTAGCGGGGCCTACGAGCAGTACTTC
CASKRASGAYEQYF
>TRBV5-4|TRBD1|TRBJ2-7|once
TGTGCCAGCAGCCCGGACAGGGGGCCCTACGAGCAGTACTTC
CASSPDRGPYEQYF
>TRBV10-3|TRBD1|TRBJ2-7|.
TGTGCCATCAGCCAGACAGGGCCCTCCTACGAGCAGTACTTC
CAISQTGPSYEQYF
>TRBV4-1|.|TRBJ1-4|.
TGCGCCAGCAGCCAAGAAAAGGCAGGGAATGAAAAACTGTTTTTT
CASSQEKAGNEKLFF
>TRBV25-1|TRBD1|TRBJ1-2|few
TGTGCCAGCAGCAGGGACAGGGTTCGAGGCTACACCTTC
CASSRDRVRGYTF
>TRBV19|.|TRBJ1-5|.
TGTGCCAGTAGTATTTGGCAGAGCAATCAGCCCCAGCATTTT
CASSIWQSNQPQHF
>TRBV7-3|TRBD1|TRBJ1-6|.
TGTGCCAGCAGCCCCCGAGGACAGGGTAACAATTCACCCCTCCACTTT
CASSPRGQGNNSPLHF
>TRBV6-1|.|TRBJ2-1|.
TGTGCCAGCAGCGTAAGGACTAACTACAATGAGCAGTTCTTC
CASSVRTNYNEQFF
>TRBV5-1|TRBD1|TRBJ1-6|.
TGCGCCAGCAGCATCGGCAGGGGGCCAATGAATTCACCCCTCCACTTT
CASSIGRGPMNSPLHF
>TRBV3-1/TRBV3-2|.|TRBJ1-6|.
TGTGCCAGCAGCGGGGGGACCTATAATTCACCCCTCCACTTT
CASSGGTYNSPLHF
>TRBV4-3|.|TRBJ1-1|.
TGCGCCAGCAGCCGGATACAGGGCGACACTGAAGCTTTCTTT
CASSRIQGDTEAFF
>TRBV12-3/TRBV12-4|.|TRBJ1-2|once
TGTGCCAGCAGCCAGACAGATAGCTATGGCTACACCTTC
CASSQTDSYGYTF
>TRBV19|.|TRBJ2-1|.
TGTGCCAGTAGTCTAAGGGGGGGCAACAATGAGCAGTTCTTC
CASSLRGGNNEQFF
>TRBV5-4|.|TRBJ2-7|.
TGTGCCAGCAGCTTGCGATACAGGGAACCCTACGAGCAGTACTTC
CASSLRYREPYEQYF
>TRBV6-5|.|TRBJ1-2|.
TGTGCCAGCAATAATCAGGGGTTGGGCTATGGCTACACCTTC
CASNNQGLGYGYTF
>TRBV4-1|.|TRBJ1-1|.
TGCGCCAGCAGCCAAGGGGTCGTAGCAGGGCGGTATAATGAAGCTTTCTTT
CASSQGVVAGRYNEAFF
>TRBV6-5|.|TRBJ1-6|.
TGTGCCAGCAGCCGGCGCGGGTTGACACCCCTCCACTTT
CASSRRGLTPLHF
>TRBV4-1|TRBD1|TRBJ1-2|.
TGCGCCAGCAGCCAACCTAGGACAGGGCCCTTTATCTATGGCTACACCTTC
CASSQPRTGPFIYGYTF